The clone carrying this T cell receptor (beta chain) was recorded only once. CDR3 length equals 13 residues. The V gene lost 2 bases and the J gene lost 4 bases, with 8 bases spanning the gap. CDR1 and CDR2 from the germline V gene are MNHEY and SVGAGI. This sample was taken from a study of control samples from healthy donors and cancer patients. Libraries were prepared by immunoSEQ multiplex PCR; TCRdb keeps only in-frame clonotypes and omits some of them. The repertoire consists of approximately 150,000 clones, with approximately 94% occurring once and the leading ten covering around 13%. The chain recombines TRBV6-5 with TRBJ1-1; D call uncertain. The source of this sequence is a middle-aged man in good health. The sequencing input was blood. In DNA form, the CDR3 reads TGTGCCAGCAGTTACAGTACGCTCACTGAAGCTTTCTTT. Its protein product is CASSYSTLTEAFF.